This is a list of T cell receptor beta chains from one sample in a study of molecular identifiers for immune sequencing clone quantification. TCRdb processed the PCR reads anew with MiXCR; each CDR3 protein has one entry. The table has some 650,000 distinct CDR3 sequences, approximately 20% seen once; the top ten hold roughly 0.83%. The specimen was naive CD8+ T cells from blood, with Jurkat cell RNA spiked in. The receptors derive from a human donor in good health. Some libraries in this study had Jurkat cell RNA spiked in. The CDR3 runs from the conserved cysteine through the conserved F or W. A D gene is named only where the DNA matches it firmly. For some rows the clone size is stated as once, few or many, or as a class when expanded; others skip it.

d_gene	abundance	len	v_gene	j_gene	CDR3nt	CDR3aa
.	many	16	TRBV9	TRBJ1-2	TGTGCCAGCAGCTTGACTAGTCAGGGAGCTAACTATGGCTACACCTTC	CASSLTSQGANYGYTF
TRBD2	.	18	TRBV20-1	TRBJ2-7	TGCAGTGCTATGCCGACGGGACTAGCGGGGGGCCGGACGGCGGAGCAGTACTTC	CSAMPTGLAGGRTAEQYF
.	few	13	TRBV27	TRBJ1-1	TGTGCCAGCAGATTCCGGACGAACACTGAAGCTTTCTTT	CASRFRTNTEAFF
.	many	15	TRBV28	TRBJ1-4	TGTGCCAGCATCCCCTCCGGAGCAACTAATGAAAAACTGTTTTTT	CASIPSGATNEKLFF
.	.	11	TRBV27	TRBJ2-2	TGTGCCGCGAGAAACACCGGGGAGCTGTTTTTT	CAARNTGELFF
TRBD2	many	16	TRBV7-9	TRBJ2-7	TGTGCCAGCAGCCCTCGAGGGCGGGGGGCCTACTACGAGCAGTACTTC	CASSPRGRGAYYEQYF
.	.	14	TRBV7-3	TRBJ2-1	TGTGCCAGCAGCTTAACGGGAGCTGGCGATGAGCAGTTCTTC	CASSLTGAGDEQFF
.	few	16	TRBV7-9	TRBJ1-3	TGTGCCAGCAGCTTAACGTTGACAGCCTCTGGAAACACCATATATTTT	CASSLTLTASGNTIYF
TRBD1	.	15	TRBV4-3	TRBJ2-5	TGCGCCAGCAGCCTAGGGACAGGGGAAGGGGAGACCCAGTACTTC	CASSLGTGEGETQYF
.	many	16	TRBV7-9	TRBJ2-3	TGTGCCAGCAGCTTAGTGGACCTAGTCGGTACAGATACGCAGTATTTT	CASSLVDLVGTDTQYF
.	many	14	TRBV5-1	TRBJ2-7	TGCGCCAGCAGCTACGCTGGGCAGGGTGACGAGCAGTACTTC	CASSYAGQGDEQYF
TRBD2	.	15	TRBV4-1	TRBJ2-3	TGCGCCAGCAGCCAAGATGGCGGGAGACCAGATACGCAGTATTTT	CASSQDGGRPDTQYF
.	many	13	TRBV24-1	TRBJ2-3	TGTGCCACCCGCGCACAGTTATATGGTACGCAGTATTTT	CATRAQLYGTQYF
.	once	17	TRBV4-3	TRBJ2-2	TGCGCCAGCAGCCAAGAGCGGAGCGGCGCGAACACCGGGGAGCTGTTTTTT	CASSQERSGANTGELFF
.	.	14	TRBV13	TRBJ1-2	TGTGCCAGCAGCCCCCTAGTGGGGACCGATGGCTACACCTTC	CASSPLVGTDGYTF
.	many	12	TRBV2	TRBJ2-5	TGTGCCAGGAGGGAGTTGGCAGAGACCCAGTACTTC	CARRELAETQYF
.	many	13	TRBV20-1	TRBJ2-7	TGCAGTGCTAGAGATCCTCGGGACTACGAGCAGTACTTC	CSARDPRDYEQYF